The 8 T cell receptor beta chains presented below share a single source sample, sequenced in a study of T cell clonotyping in hematopoietic cell transplantation. Profiled with immunoSEQ multiplex PCR; TCRdb holds only in-frame clones, not every one. In the table there are 13,000 or so clones, less than 98% of which are singletons. Here the sequenced sample was peripheral blood mononuclear cells, taken 30 days after allogeneic stem cell transplant. These receptors originate from a female patient aged 50 to 60 who had an allogeneic stem cell transplant from an unrelated donor, so T cells may come from the graft donor. Some clones in this sample may be carry-over from other donors' samples.

The chain carries TRBV9 and TRBJ2-5; the D gene is possibly TRBD2 (5 bases). The V gene lost 0 bases and the J gene lost 4 bases, with 13 bases spanning the gap. The CDR3 has 15 residues. Germline V gene data show CDR1 as SGDLS and CDR2 as YYNGEE. The CDR3 region is CASSVGGNGVETQYF. DNA for the CDR3: TGTGCCAGCAGCGTAGGGGGTAACGGGGTAGAGACCCAGTACTTC.

The chain couples TRBV29-1 to TRBJ2-2, with D possibly matching TRBD1 (5 bases). The CDR3 contains 13 residues. In germline, CDR1 is SQVTM, CDR2 ANQGSEA. V was pared by 6 bases and J by 4 bases, with 12 bases between. CDR3 amino acids: CSVRPRATGELFF. CDR3 DNA: TGCAGCGTCCGCCCCAGGGCCACCGGGGAGCTGTTTTTT.

The genes are TRBV30 and TRBJ1-2; D remains unclear. In germline, CDR1 is GTSNPN, CDR2 SVGIG (reference sequence). The CDR3 totals 14 residues. Trimming stripped 1 base from V and 7 bases from J, with 16 bases between. Here the CDR3 reads CAWSEAVPWGGYTF. DNA for the CDR3: TGTGCCTGGAGTGAGGCGGTGCCGTGGGGTGGCTACACCTTC.

The rearrangement joins TRBV6-5 to TRBJ2-7, with unresolved D. Trimming stripped 0 bases from V and 6 bases from J, with 9 bases between. Per germline, CDR1 MNHEY and CDR2 SVGAGI. CDR3 length: 13 residues. In DNA, the CDR3 is TGTGCCAGCAGTTACTCGGAAGGGCTCGAGCAGTACTTC. It translates to CASSYSEGLEQYF.

The chain uses TRBV4-1 and TRBJ1-2, with no clear D. This CDR3 comprises 15 residues. Per the germline V gene, CDR1 is MGHRA and CDR2 is YSYEKL. Trimming removed 1 base from V and 3 bases from J, with 12 bases in between. CDR3 DNA: TGCGCCAGCAGCCAAGTGGGGTATTCTGACTATGGCTACACCTTC. As protein: CASSQVGYSDYGYTF.

This sequence joins TRBV19 and TRBJ2-2; D remains unclear. CDR1 is LNHDA, CDR2 SQIVND, per germline (reference sequence). V shed 8 bases and J shed 7 bases, with 8 bases lying between them. This CDR3 is 11 amino acids long. This chain's CDR3 is CASLGVGELFF. The DNA of the CDR3 is TGTGCCAGTCTAGGTGTCGGGGAGCTGTTTTTT. Using reference TRBV19 and TRBJ2-2 for the parts outside the CDR3, the full variable domain is DGGITQSPKYLFRKEGQNVTLSCEQNLNHDAMYWYRQDPGQGLRLIYYSQIVNDFQKGDIAEGYSVSREKKESFPLTVTSAQKNPTAFYLCASLGVGELFFGEGSRLTVL.

J is TRBJ2-3 and V is TRBV10-3; TRBD1 matches at 7 bases. Losses at the gene ends were 0 bases for V and 4 bases for J; bases not matched to a gene: 7. Germline assignment: CDR1 ENHRY and CDR2 SYGVKD. The CDR3 extends over 16 amino acids. The CDR3 protein is CAISESGTARPDTQYF. As DNA, the CDR3 is TGTGCCATCAGTGAGTCGGGGACAGCGAGGCCAGATACGCAGTATTTT.

This chain joins TRBV6-4 and TRBJ1-6; 8 bases are shared with TRBD1. This CDR3 contains 15 residues. The germline gives CDR1 MRHNA, CDR2 SNTAGT. Germline trimming cut 3 bases from V and 10 bases from J; bases unmatched to any gene: 8. The CDR3 DNA reads TGTGCCAGCAGTGAAATGGGGTCAGGGGGCTCACCCCTCCACTTT. Translating gives CASSEMGSGGSPLHF.